This T cell receptor beta chain was captured in a study of monozygotic twins with inflammatory bowel disease. TCRdb re-called the 5' RACE reads and gives one entry per CDR3 protein, without DNA. The sample table sets out around 400,000 distinct CDR3 sequences. The germline V gene encodes CDR1 SSHAT and CDR2 FNYEAQ (reference sequence). The CDR3 has 16 amino acids. This TCR was sampled from a human donor with ulcerative colitis or Crohn's disease, or a healthy co-twin of an affected twin (not recorded which). The gene calls are TRBV7-7 and TRBJ2-3; with no DNA, the TCRdb D assignment of TRBD2 cannot be verified. Input material: blood. The CDR3 loop is CASSLAPGRGTDTQYF.